The entry that follows covers one T cell receptor (beta chain) sequence. These data are taken from a study of blood T cell repertoires in COVID-19. Whole-study context: PBMCs, B-cell-depleted T cells, or T cells were the source of the cDNA or gDNA that made up the material.

Germline V gene sequence: CDR1 SEHNR, CDR2 FQNEAQ (reference sequence). With 6 bases clipped from V and 14 bases from J, the junction kept 21 bases outside the gene matches. CDR3 length: 15 amino acids. Repertoires were generated with immunoSEQ multiplex PCR, while TCRdb's copy carries only in-frame clones and drops some. This table holds 240,000 or so clones, roughly 76% found once. The sequenced material came from peripheral blood. The clonotype comes from a woman older than 75 with COVID-19, enrolled during active disease. The chain links TRBV7-9 to TRBJ1-2; 7 bases fit TRBD1. CDR3 sequence: CASRYPGTAFYGWTF. CDR3 nucleotides: TGTGCCAGCAGATACCCTGGGACAGCATTCTATGGCTGGACCTTC.